This entry is about one TCR beta chain. Its matching antigen is unknown. This specimen belongs to a study of PD-1 blockade in classical Hodgkin lymphoma. Findings and caveats of the study: The study found that TCR diversity rose significantly by C4D1 in CD4+ but not CD8+ cells. Before treatment, complete responders showed about the same diversity as newly diagnosed patients.

No patient escaped relapse after autologous stem cell transplantation, and brentuximab vedotin exposure varied. Complete response, partial response or progressive disease constituted the best response categories observed. Profiling relied on immunoSEQ multiplex PCR, and the TCRdb table lists in-frame clones only, not all of them. The table includes 35,000 to 40,000 clones, approximately 86% detected once. This specimen consisted of peripheral blood mononuclear cells (PBMCs), obtained before the second cycle of nivolumab. The sequence derives from a human donor with classical Hodgkin lymphoma.

This CDR3 reads CASSPPGGRVSEAFF. CDR3 coding DNA: TGTGCCAGCTCACCACCGGGGGGTCGGGTCTCTGAAGCTTTCTTT. V is TRBV18 and J is TRBJ1-1; D possibly corresponds to TRBD1 (5 bases). Trimming took 0 bases from V and 6 from J, leaving 14 bases between them. The germline V gene has CDR1 KGHSH and CDR2 LQKENI. The CDR3 spans 15 residues.